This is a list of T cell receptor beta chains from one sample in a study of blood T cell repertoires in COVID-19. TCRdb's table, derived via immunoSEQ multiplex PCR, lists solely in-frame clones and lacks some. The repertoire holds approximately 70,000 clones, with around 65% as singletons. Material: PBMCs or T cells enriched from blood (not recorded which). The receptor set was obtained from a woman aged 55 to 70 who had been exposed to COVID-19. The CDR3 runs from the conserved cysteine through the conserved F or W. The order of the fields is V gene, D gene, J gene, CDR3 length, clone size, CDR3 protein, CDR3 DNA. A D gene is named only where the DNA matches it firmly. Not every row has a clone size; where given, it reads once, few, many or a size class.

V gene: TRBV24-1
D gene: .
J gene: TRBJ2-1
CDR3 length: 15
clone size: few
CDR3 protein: CATSDGPGAPNKQFF
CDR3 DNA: TGTGCCACCAGTGACGGCCCAGGGGCCCCAAATAAGCAGTTCTTC

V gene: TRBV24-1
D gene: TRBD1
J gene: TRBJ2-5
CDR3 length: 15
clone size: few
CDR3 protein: CATSEARGQEETQYF
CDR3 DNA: TGTGCCACCAGTGAGGCAAGGGGACAGGAAGAGACCCAGTACTTC

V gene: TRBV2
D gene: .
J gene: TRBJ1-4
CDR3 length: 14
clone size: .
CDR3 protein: CASSRQARNEKLFF
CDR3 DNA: TGTGCCAGCAGTAGACAGGCGAGGAATGAAAAACTGTTTTTT

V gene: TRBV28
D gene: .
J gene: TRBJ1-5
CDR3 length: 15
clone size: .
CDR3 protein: CASITPGGGGQPQHF
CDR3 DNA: TGTGCCAGTATTACCCCGGGGGGCGGGGGTCAGCCCCAGCATTTT

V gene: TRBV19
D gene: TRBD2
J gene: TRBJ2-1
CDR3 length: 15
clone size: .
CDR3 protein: CASSISSGRYNEQFF
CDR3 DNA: TGTGCCAGTAGTATATCTAGCGGGAGGTACAATGAGCAGTTCTTC

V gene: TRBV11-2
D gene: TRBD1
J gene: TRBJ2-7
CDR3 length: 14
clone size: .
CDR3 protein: CASRRTGEGYEQYF
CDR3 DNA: TGTGCCAGCAGACGGACAGGGGAGGGCTACGAGCAGTACTTC

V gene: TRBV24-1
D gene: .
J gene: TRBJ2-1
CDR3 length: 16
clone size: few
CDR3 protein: CATSISGKNFYNEQFF
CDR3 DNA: TGTGCCACCAGTATTAGCGGTAAAAACTTCTACAATGAGCAGTTCTTC

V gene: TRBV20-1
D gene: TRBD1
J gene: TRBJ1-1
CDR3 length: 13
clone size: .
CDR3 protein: CSASTGANTEAFF
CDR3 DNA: TGCAGTGCCAGTACAGGGGCAAACACTGAAGCTTTCTTT

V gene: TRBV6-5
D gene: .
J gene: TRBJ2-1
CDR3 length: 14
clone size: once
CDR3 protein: CASLPGGGAYEQFF
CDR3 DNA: TGTGCCAGCCTTCCGGGTGGGGGGGCTTATGAGCAGTTCTTC

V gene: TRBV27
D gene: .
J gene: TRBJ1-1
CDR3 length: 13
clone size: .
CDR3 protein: CASSLRGITEAFF
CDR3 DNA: TGTGCCAGCAGTTTAAGGGGTATCACTGAAGCTTTCTTT

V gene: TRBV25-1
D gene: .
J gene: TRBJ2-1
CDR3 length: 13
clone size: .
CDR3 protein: CASSPRQGSEQFF
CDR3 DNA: TGTGCCAGCAGTCCCCGGCAGGGCAGTGAGCAGTTCTTC

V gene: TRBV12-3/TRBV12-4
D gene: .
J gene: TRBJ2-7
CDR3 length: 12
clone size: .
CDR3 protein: CASSLSHYEQYF
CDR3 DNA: TGTGCCAGCAGTCTGAGCCACTACGAGCAGTACTTC

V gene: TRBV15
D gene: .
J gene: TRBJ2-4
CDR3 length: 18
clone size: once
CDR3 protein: CATSRDTGVSREKNIQYF
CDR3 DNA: TGTGCCACCAGCAGAGATACAGGTGTGAGTAGGGAAAAAAACATTCAGTACTTC

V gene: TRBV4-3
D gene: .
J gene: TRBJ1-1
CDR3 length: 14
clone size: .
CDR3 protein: CASSRDSGNTEAFF
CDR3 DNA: TGCGCCAGCAGCCGAGACAGTGGGAACACTGAAGCTTTCTTT

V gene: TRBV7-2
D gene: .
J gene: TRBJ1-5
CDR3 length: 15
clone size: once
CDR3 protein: CASSSAGVSNQPQHF
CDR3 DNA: TGTGCCAGCAGCTCCGCAGGGGTTAGCAATCAGCCCCAGCATTTT

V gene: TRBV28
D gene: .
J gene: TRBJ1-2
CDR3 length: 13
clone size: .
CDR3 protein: CASSRGWDYGYTF
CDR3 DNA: TGTGCCAGCAGTAGGGGGTGGGACTATGGCTACACCTTC

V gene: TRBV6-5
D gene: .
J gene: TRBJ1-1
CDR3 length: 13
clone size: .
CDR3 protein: CASSYSADSRTFF
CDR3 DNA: TGTGCCAGCAGTTACTCCGCGGACAGCCGGACTTTCTTT

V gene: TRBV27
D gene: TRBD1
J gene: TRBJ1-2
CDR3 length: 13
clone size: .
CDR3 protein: CASRRGQNYGYTF
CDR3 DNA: TGTGCCAGCAGGCGGGGACAGAACTATGGCTACACCTTC

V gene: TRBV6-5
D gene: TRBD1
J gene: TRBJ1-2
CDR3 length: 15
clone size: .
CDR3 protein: CASSTTGGVDYGYTF
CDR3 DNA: TGTGCCAGCAGTACGACAGGGGGCGTGGACTATGGCTACACCTTC

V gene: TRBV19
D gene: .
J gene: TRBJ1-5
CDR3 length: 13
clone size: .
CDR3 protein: CASSTGNVQPQHF
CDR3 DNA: TGTGCCAGCTCAACAGGGAATGTTCAGCCCCAGCATTTT

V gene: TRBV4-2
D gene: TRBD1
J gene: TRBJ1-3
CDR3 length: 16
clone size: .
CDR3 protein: CASSLRGQGARNTIYF
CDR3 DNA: TGTGCCAGCAGCCTCCGCGGACAGGGGGCAAGAAACACCATATATTTT

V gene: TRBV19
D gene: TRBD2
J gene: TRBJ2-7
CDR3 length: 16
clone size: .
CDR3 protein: CASSSSGGGRTYEQYF
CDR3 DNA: TGTGCCAGTAGTTCTTCTGGTGGCGGGAGGACCTACGAGCAGTACTTC

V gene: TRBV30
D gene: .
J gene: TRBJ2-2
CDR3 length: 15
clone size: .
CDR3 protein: CAAYFSGLGVGELFF
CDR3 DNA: TGTGCCGCCTACTTTAGCGGCCTAGGGGTCGGGGAGCTGTTTTTT

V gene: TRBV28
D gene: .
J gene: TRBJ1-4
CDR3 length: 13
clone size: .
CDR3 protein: CASSLLTAEKLFF
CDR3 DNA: TGTGCCAGCAGCCTCCTTACAGCTGAAAAACTGTTTTTT

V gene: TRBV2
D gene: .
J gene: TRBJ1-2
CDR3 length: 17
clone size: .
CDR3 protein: CASVTGSQLGWDYGYTF
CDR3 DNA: TGTGCCAGCGTGACGGGATCCCAGTTAGGGTGGGACTATGGCTACACCTTC

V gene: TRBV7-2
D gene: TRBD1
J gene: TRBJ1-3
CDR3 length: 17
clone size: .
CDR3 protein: CASSKTGAPPGGNTIYF
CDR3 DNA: TGTGCCAGCTCAAAGACAGGGGCCCCTCCGGGGGGAAACACCATATATTTT

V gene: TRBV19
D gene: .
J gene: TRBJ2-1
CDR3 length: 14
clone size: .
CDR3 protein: CASSMRVGYNEQFF
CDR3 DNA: TGTGCCAGTAGTATGAGGGTTGGGTACAATGAGCAGTTCTTC

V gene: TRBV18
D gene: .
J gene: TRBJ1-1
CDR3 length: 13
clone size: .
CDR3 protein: CASSRTGGTEAFF
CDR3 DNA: TGTGCCAGCTCCCGGACGGGGGGGACTGAAGCTTTCTTT

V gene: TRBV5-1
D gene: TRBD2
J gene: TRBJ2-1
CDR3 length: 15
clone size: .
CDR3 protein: CASSLGGGLADEQFF
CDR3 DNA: TGCGCCAGCAGCTTGGGAGGCGGACTAGCCGATGAGCAGTTCTTC

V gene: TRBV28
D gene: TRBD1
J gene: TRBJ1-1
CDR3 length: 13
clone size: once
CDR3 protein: CASRQGRNTEAFF
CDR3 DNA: TGTGCCAGTCGACAGGGCCGGAACACTGAAGCTTTCTTT

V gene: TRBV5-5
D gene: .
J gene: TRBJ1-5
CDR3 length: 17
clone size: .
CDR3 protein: CASSLEQGPDSNQPQHF
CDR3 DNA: TGTGCCAGCAGCTTGGAGCAGGGTCCCGATAGCAATCAGCCCCAGCATTTT

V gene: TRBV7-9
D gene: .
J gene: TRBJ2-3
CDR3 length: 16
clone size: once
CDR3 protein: CASSSPPGFGTDTQYF
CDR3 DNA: TGTGCCAGCAGCTCTCCCCCGGGATTCGGCACAGATACGCAGTATTTT

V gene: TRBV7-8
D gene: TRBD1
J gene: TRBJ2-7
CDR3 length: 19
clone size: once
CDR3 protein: CASSLYKTPGQRNTYEQYF
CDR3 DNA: TGTGCCAGCAGCTTGTACAAAACCCCGGGACAGCGGAATACCTACGAGCAGTACTTC

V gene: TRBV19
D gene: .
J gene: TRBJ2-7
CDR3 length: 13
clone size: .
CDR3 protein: CASSATRSYEQYF
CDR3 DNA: TGTGCCAGTAGTGCGACTAGGTCCTACGAGCAGTACTTC

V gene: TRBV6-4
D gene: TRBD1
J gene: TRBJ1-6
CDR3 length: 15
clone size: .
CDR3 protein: CASSLDRGKESPLHF
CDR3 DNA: TGTGCCAGCAGCCTAGACAGGGGAAAAGAGTCACCCCTCCACTTT

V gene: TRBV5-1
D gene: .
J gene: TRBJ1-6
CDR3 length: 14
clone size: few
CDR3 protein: CASSLSGYNSPLHF
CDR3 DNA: TGCGCCAGCAGCTTGTCAGGGTATAATTCACCCCTCCACTTT

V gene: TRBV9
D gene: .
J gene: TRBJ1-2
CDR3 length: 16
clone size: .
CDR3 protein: CASSVAWQGLNYGYTF
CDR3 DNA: TGTGCCAGCAGCGTAGCTTGGCAGGGGCTTAACTATGGCTACACCTTC

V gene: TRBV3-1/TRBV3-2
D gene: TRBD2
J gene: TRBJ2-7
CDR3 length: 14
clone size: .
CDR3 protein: CASSPSGGAYEQYF
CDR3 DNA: TGTGCCAGCAGCCCTAGCGGGGGGGCCTACGAGCAGTACTTC

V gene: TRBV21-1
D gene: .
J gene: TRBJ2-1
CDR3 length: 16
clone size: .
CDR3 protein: CASSPRLAVTYNEQFF
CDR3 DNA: TGTGCCAGCAGCCCCCGACTAGCGGTAACTTACAATGAGCAGTTCTTC

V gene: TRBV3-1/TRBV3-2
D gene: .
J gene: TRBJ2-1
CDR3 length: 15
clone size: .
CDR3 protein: CASSQAGISYNEQFF
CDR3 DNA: TGTGCCAGCAGCCAAGCGGGAATTTCCTACAATGAGCAGTTCTTC

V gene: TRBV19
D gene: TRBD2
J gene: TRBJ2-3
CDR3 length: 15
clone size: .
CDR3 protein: CASSIGGGARDTQYF
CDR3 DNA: TGTGCCAGTAGTATAGGCGGGGGGGCCCGGGATACGCAGTATTTT

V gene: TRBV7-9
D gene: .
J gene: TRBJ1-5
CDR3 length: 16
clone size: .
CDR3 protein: CASSLSLSGDNQPQHF
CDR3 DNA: TGTGCCAGCAGCCTCTCCCTCTCAGGGGACAATCAGCCCCAGCATTTT

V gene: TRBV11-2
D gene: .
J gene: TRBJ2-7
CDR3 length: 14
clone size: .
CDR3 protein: CASSLDWTTYEQYF
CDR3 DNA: TGTGCCAGCAGCTTAGATTGGACAACATACGAGCAGTACTTC

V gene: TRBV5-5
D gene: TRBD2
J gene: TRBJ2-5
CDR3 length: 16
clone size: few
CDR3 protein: CASSLAIAGGQETQYF
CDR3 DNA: TGTGCCAGCAGCTTGGCTATAGCGGGGGGCCAAGAGACCCAGTACTTC

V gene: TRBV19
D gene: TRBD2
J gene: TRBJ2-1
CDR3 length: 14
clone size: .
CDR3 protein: CASGPGLVTSEQFF
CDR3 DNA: TGTGCCAGCGGACCGGGACTAGTGACAAGTGAGCAGTTCTTC

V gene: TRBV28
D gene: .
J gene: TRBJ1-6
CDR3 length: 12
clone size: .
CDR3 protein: CASSFRGSPLHF
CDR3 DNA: TGTGCCAGCAGTTTTAGAGGCTCACCCCTCCACTTT

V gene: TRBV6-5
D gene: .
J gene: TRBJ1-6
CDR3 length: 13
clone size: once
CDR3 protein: CASSRQGGSPLHF
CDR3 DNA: TGTGCCAGCAGTAGGCAGGGTGGATCACCCCTCCACTTT

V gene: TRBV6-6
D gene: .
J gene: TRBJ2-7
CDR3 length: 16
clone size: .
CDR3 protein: CASRGPGQGPSYEQYF
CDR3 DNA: TGTGCCAGCAGGGGGCCCGGCCAAGGCCCCTCCTACGAGCAGTACTTC

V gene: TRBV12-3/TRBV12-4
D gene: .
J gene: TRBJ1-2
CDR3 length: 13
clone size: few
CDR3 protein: CASSPGQPYGYTF
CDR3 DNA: TGTGCCAGCAGCCCAGGACAGCCCTATGGCTACACCTTC

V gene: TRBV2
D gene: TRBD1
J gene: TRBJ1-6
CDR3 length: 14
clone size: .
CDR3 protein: CASSRQGRRSPLHF
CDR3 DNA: TGTGCCAGCAGTCGACAGGGGAGGAGATCACCCCTCCACTTT

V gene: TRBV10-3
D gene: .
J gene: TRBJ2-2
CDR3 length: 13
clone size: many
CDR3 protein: CAISGLLTGELFF
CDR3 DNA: TGTGCCATCAGTGGACTCCTCACCGGGGAGCTGTTTTTT

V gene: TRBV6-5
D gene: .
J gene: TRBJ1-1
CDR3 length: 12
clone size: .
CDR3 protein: CASIDSLTEAFF
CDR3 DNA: TGTGCCAGCATCGACTCTCTCACTGAAGCTTTCTTT

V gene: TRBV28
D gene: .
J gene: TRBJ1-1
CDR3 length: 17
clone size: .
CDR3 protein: CASSFDKQSPMNTEAFF
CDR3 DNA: TGTGCCAGCAGTTTCGATAAACAGTCCCCGATGAACACTGAAGCTTTCTTT

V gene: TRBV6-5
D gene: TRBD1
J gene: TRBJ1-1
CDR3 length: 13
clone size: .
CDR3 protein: CASSRGPGAEAFF
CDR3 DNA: TGTGCCAGCAGCAGGGGGCCTGGGGCTGAAGCTTTCTTT

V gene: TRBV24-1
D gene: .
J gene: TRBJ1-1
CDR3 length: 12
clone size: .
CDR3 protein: CATRGWDTEAFF
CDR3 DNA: TGTGCCACCAGGGGCTGGGACACTGAAGCTTTCTTT

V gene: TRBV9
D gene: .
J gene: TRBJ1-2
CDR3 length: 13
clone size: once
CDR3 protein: CASSPDNNYGYTF
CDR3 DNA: TGTGCCAGCAGCCCGGACAATAACTATGGCTACACCTTC

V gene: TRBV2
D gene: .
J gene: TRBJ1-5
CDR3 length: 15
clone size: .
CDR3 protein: CASSGGQISNQPQHF
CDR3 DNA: TGTGCCAGCAGTGGGGGGCAGATTAGCAATCAGCCCCAGCATTTT

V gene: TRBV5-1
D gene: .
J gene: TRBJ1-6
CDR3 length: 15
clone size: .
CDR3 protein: CASSLEVQHNSPLHF
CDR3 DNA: TGCGCCAGCAGCTTGGAGGTACAGCACAATTCACCCCTCCACTTT

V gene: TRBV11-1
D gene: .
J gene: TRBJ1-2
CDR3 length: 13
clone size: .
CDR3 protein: CASSPRTDFGYTF
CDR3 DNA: TGTGCCAGCAGCCCCCGGACAGATTTTGGCTACACCTTC

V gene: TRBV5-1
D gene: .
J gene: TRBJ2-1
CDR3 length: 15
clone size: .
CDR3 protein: CASSLAGGQYNEQFF
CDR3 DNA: TGCGCCAGCAGCTTGGCGGGGGGCCAGTACAATGAGCAGTTCTTC